The 9 T cell receptor beta chains in this list originate from one sample, sequenced in a study of shared clonotypes between healthy human individuals. Data came from immunoSEQ multiplex PCR; TCRdb stores just in-frame clones and leaves some out. The sample contains approximately 1.5 million clones, approximately 98% of which appear only once. Sample: naive CD4+ T cells sorted from blood. The subset is: CD45RA+ positively selected. These receptors were obtained from a young man in good health.

The V call is TRBV5-6, the J call TRBJ2-7, with D tentatively TRBD1 or TRBD2 (6 bases each). V gave up 4 bases and J gave up 6 bases, with 17 bases separating them. Germline CDR1 SGHDT, CDR2 YYEEEE. The CDR3 totals 14 residues. DNA of the CDR3: TGTGCCAGCAGCCTCCTCGGTCCGGGGGCCGAGCAGTACTTC. Protein: CASSLLGPGAEQYF.

The chain carries TRBV6-1 and TRBJ1-1; 7 positions agree with TRBD1. The CDR3 is 16 residues long. The germline V gene has CDR1 MNHNS and CDR2 SASEGT. J gave up 3 bases and V 4 bases, and 11 bases lay outside the gene matches. This chain's CDR3 is CASSGSGGRYYTEAFF. DNA of the CDR3: TGTGCCAGCAGTGGTTCAGGGGGACGTTATTACACTGAAGCTTTCTTT.

This chain connects TRBV19 to TRBJ1-4; possibly TRBD1 for D (5 bases). This CDR3 contains 14 residues. Trimming cost V 5 bases and J 5 bases, with 12 bases left between them. Germline lookup yields CDR1 LNHDA and CDR2 SQIVND (reference sequence). The CDR3 sequence is CASSLSAGNEKLFF. In DNA form, the CDR3 reads TGTGCCAGTAGTCTCTCCGCAGGGAATGAAAAACTGTTTTTT.

This sequence joins TRBV7-9 and TRBJ2-3, with 8 nucleotides matching TRBD2. Germline CDR1 is SEHNR and CDR2 is FQNEAQ (reference sequence). Unmatched junction bases numbered 5, after V lost 2 bases and J lost 4 bases. This CDR3 spans 15 amino acids. The CDR3 is CASSLIGGRSDTQYF. DNA of the CDR3: TGTGCCAGCAGCTTAATCGGCGGGAGGTCAGATACGCAGTATTTT.

CDR3 protein: CASSAGTSGFTDTQYF. The CDR3 nucleotides are TGCGCCAGCAGCGCCGGGACTAGCGGGTTCACAGATACGCAGTATTTT. The V and J genes are TRBV5-1 and TRBJ2-3; the match to TRBD2 covers 12 bases. This CDR3 is 16 amino acids long. Per germline, CDR1 SGHRS and CDR2 YFSETQ. The J segment lost 2 bases and the V segment lost 4 bases, leaving 5 bases of the junction unmatched.

The V gene is TRBV7-7, the J gene TRBJ2-5; D perhaps matches TRBD2 (6 bases). From germline, CDR1 is SSHAT and CDR2 FNYEAQ (reference sequence). CDR3 size: 17 residues. V gave up 1 base and J gave up 1 base, with 16 bases separating them. CDR3 coding DNA: TGTGCCAGCAGCTTAGGTGTTATCGCGGGGATCCAAGAGACCCAGTACTTC. Amino acids: CASSLGVIAGIQETQYF.

The chain has TRBV7-8 and TRBJ2-1; 14 bases match TRBD2. Losses at the gene ends were 5 bases for V and 9 bases for J; bases not matched to a gene: 12. Germline CDR1 SGHVS, CDR2 FQNEAQ. CDR3 length: 17 residues. CDR3 amino acids: CASSLRLAGGRSTEQFF. The CDR3, as DNA: TGTGCCAGCAGCCTCCGACTAGCGGGAGGGCGGTCTACTGAGCAGTTCTTC.

The chain links TRBV15 to TRBJ2-1, with 9 bases that match TRBD2. The CDR3 is 17 residues long. Germline V gene sequence: CDR1 LNHNV, CDR2 YYDKDF (reference sequence). V gave up 3 bases and J gave up 6 bases; unmatched junction bases: 12. The CDR3 DNA is TGTGCCACCAGCAGCGATAACCTAGCGGGATTTAGCAATGAGCAGTTCTTC. This codes for CATSSDNLAGFSNEQFF.

The chain joins TRBV9 to TRBJ2-7; D might be TRBD1 (5 bases). V lost 2 bases to trimming and J lost 4 bases, with 13 bases between them. This CDR3 is built from 14 residues. Germline CDR1 SGDLS, CDR2 YYNGEE. The CDR3 is CASSVRASFYEQYF. The CDR3 DNA is TGTGCCAGCAGCGTCAGGGCCAGTTTTTACGAGCAGTACTTC.